The T cell receptor (beta chain) under discussion was sequenced for a study of blood T cell repertoires in COVID-19. Authors' methods: Researchers report that nucleated cell counts were estimated from reference gene primer amplification. Libraries were prepared by immunoSEQ multiplex PCR; TCRdb keeps only in-frame clonotypes and omits some of them. D and trimming were read from the DNA, whereas the V and J calls and clone size are those reported in that table. The repertoire holds about 120,000 clones, around four fifths seen once, with 16% in the top ten. There are a few counts of this clone. This clonotype originated in a woman aged 60-75 years with acute or convalescent COVID-19. What was sequenced was peripheral blood.

In DNA, the CDR3 is TGTGCCAGCAGCCACCCCAGGGGCCCCTACAATGAGCAGTTCTTC. Translation gives CASSHPRGPYNEQFF. J is TRBJ2-1 and V is TRBV14, with a weak D call TRBD1 (6 bases). The germline gives CDR1 SGHDN, CDR2 FVKESK. CDR3 length: 15 amino acids. Trimming shortened V by 3 bases and J by 2 bases, and 11 bases separated the two germline ends.